These T cell receptor beta chains were read from a single sample in a study of blood T cell repertoires in COVID-19. This table comes from immunoSEQ multiplex PCR, and its TCRdb copy is limited to in-frame clones, with some not included. Of approximately 59,000 clones listed, about 81% were seen once; the top ten hold 25% to 35%. The sequencing input was peripheral blood. Source of these receptors: a man in his 60s with COVID-19, enrolled during active disease. The CDR3 runs from the conserved cysteine through the conserved F or W. The order of the fields is V gene, D gene, clone size, J gene, CDR3 protein, CDR3 DNA. The D gene is left open where the match is weak. Size values are once, few and many counts, or a class for expanded clones, and some rows have none.

v_call: TRBV7-9
d_call: -
clone_size: -
j_call: TRBJ1-5
cdr3_aa: CASSSQGDQPQHF
cdr3_nt: TGTGCCAGCAGCTCACAGGGCGATCAGCCCCAGCATTTT

v_call: TRBV5-6
d_call: -
clone_size: -
j_call: TRBJ1-1
cdr3_aa: CASSLDRSLEAFF
cdr3_nt: TGTGCCAGCAGCTTGGACAGAAGTCTTGAAGCTTTCTTT

v_call: TRBV6-4
d_call: TRBD2
clone_size: once
j_call: TRBJ2-1
cdr3_aa: CASSSGTSGDEQFF
cdr3_nt: TGTGCCAGCAGCTCCGGGACTAGCGGGGATGAGCAGTTCTTC

v_call: TRBV9
d_call: TRBD2
clone_size: -
j_call: TRBJ2-2
cdr3_aa: CASSPLAGKVTGELFF
cdr3_nt: TGTGCCAGCAGCCCACTAGCGGGAAAGGTCACCGGGGAGCTGTTTTTT

v_call: TRBV6-5
d_call: TRBD2
clone_size: -
j_call: TRBJ2-1
cdr3_aa: CATLQREGPATQQFF
cdr3_nt: TGTGCCACCTTACAACGGGAGGGCCCAGCGACACAGCAGTTCTTC

v_call: TRBV5-6
d_call: -
clone_size: -
j_call: TRBJ1-3
cdr3_aa: CASSLSAGASGNTIYF
cdr3_nt: TGTGCCAGCAGCTTGTCTGCAGGGGCTTCTGGAAACACCATATATTTT

v_call: TRBV6-6
d_call: TRBD2
clone_size: -
j_call: TRBJ2-7
cdr3_aa: CASSYPGTSYEQYF
cdr3_nt: TGTGCCAGCAGTTACCCCGGGACTAGCTACGAGCAGTACTTC

v_call: TRBV5-1
d_call: -
clone_size: -
j_call: TRBJ1-2
cdr3_aa: CASSLAQEAHGYTF
cdr3_nt: TGCGCCAGCAGCTTGGCTCAGGAAGCTCACGGCTACACCTTC

v_call: TRBV28
d_call: -
clone_size: -
j_call: TRBJ2-1
cdr3_aa: CASSSLTGSYNEQFF
cdr3_nt: TGTGCCAGCAGTTCCCTGACAGGCTCCTACAATGAGCAGTTCTTC

v_call: TRBV18
d_call: TRBD1
clone_size: -
j_call: TRBJ2-7
cdr3_aa: CASSPPVGTGNLLEQYF
cdr3_nt: TGTGCCAGCTCACCGCCCGTCGGGACAGGGAACCTCCTCGAGCAGTACTTC

v_call: TRBV12-3/TRBV12-4
d_call: -
clone_size: -
j_call: TRBJ2-3
cdr3_aa: CASSARGADTQYF
cdr3_nt: TGTGCCAGCAGTGCCAGGGGGGCAGATACGCAGTATTTT

v_call: TRBV2
d_call: -
clone_size: -
j_call: TRBJ1-1
cdr3_aa: CASLPGRWNTEAFF
cdr3_nt: TGTGCCAGCCTCCCAGGGAGGTGGAACACTGAAGCTTTCTTT

v_call: TRBV5-4
d_call: TRBD1
clone_size: -
j_call: TRBJ1-2
cdr3_aa: CASSSGQGLNYGYTF
cdr3_nt: TGTGCCAGCAGCTCGGGACAGGGGTTGAACTATGGCTACACCTTC

v_call: TRBV11-3
d_call: -
clone_size: -
j_call: TRBJ2-7
cdr3_aa: CASGRRSYEQYF
cdr3_nt: TGTGCCAGCGGTAGGCGGTCTTACGAGCAGTACTTC

v_call: TRBV11-3
d_call: -
clone_size: -
j_call: TRBJ2-7
cdr3_aa: CASSLSGVLGAYEQYF
cdr3_nt: TGTGCCAGCAGCTTGTCGGGAGTTTTGGGTGCCTACGAGCAGTACTTC

v_call: TRBV2
d_call: TRBD1
clone_size: -
j_call: TRBJ1-4
cdr3_aa: CASSLTGVRSLNEKLFF
cdr3_nt: TGTGCCAGCAGTCTGACAGGGGTCCGATCGCTGAATGAAAAACTGTTTTTT

v_call: TRBV10-3
d_call: -
clone_size: -
j_call: TRBJ2-7
cdr3_aa: CAISETSPYEQYF
cdr3_nt: TGTGCCATCAGTGAGACATCCCCCTACGAGCAGTACTTC

v_call: TRBV9
d_call: TRBD2
clone_size: -
j_call: TRBJ2-5
cdr3_aa: CASRGVAGVSETQYF
cdr3_nt: TGTGCCAGCAGGGGGGTAGCGGGAGTTAGCGAGACCCAGTACTTC

v_call: TRBV2
d_call: TRBD2
clone_size: -
j_call: TRBJ2-1
cdr3_aa: CASSERTSGRIRRYNEQFF
cdr3_nt: TGTGCCAGCAGTGAGCGTACTAGCGGGAGGATCCGTCGCTACAATGAGCAGTTCTTC

v_call: TRBV3-1/TRBV3-2
d_call: -
clone_size: -
j_call: TRBJ1-4
cdr3_aa: CASSQGGLEKLFF
cdr3_nt: TGTGCCAGCAGCCAGGGAGGGTTGGAAAAACTGTTTTTT

v_call: TRBV12-3/TRBV12-4
d_call: -
clone_size: -
j_call: TRBJ2-5
cdr3_aa: CASRTDEGTQYF
cdr3_nt: TGTGCCAGCCGGACGGACGAGGGGACCCAGTACTTC

v_call: TRBV5-5
d_call: TRBD1
clone_size: -
j_call: TRBJ2-2
cdr3_aa: CASSPGQTGGPGELFF
cdr3_nt: TGTGCCAGCAGCCCAGGCCAAACAGGGGGCCCCGGGGAGCTGTTTTTT

v_call: TRBV11-2
d_call: TRBD2
clone_size: once
j_call: TRBJ2-5
cdr3_aa: CASSLGLAGVRRGETQYF
cdr3_nt: TGTGCCAGCAGCTTGGGACTAGCGGGAGTCCGTCGAGGAGAGACCCAGTACTTC